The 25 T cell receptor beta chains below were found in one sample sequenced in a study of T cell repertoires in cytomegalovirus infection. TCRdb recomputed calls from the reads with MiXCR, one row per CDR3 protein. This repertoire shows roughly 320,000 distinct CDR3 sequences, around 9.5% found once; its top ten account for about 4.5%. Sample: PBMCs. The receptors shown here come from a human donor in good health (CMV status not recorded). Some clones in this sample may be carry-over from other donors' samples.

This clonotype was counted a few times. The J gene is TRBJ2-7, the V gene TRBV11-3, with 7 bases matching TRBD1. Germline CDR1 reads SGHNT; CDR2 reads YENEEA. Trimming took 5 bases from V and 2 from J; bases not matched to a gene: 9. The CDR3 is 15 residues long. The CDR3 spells CASSLGQPFTYEQYF. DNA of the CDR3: TGTGCCAGCAGCCTGGGACAGCCGTTCACCTACGAGCAGTACTTC.

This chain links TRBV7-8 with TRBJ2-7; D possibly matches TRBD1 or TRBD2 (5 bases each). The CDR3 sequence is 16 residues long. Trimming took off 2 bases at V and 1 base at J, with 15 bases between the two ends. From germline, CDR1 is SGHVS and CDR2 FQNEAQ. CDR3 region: CASSLSGRGPSYEQYF. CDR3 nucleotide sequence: TGTGCCAGCAGCTTATCGGGCCGGGGACCTTCCTACGAGCAGTACTTC.

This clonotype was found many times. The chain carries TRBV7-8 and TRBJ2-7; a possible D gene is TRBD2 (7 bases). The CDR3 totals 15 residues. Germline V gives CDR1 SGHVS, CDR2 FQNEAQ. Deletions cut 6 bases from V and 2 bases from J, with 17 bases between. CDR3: CASRFIAGDTYEQYF. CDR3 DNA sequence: TGTGCCAGCAGATTCATCGCGGGGGACACCTACGAGCAGTACTTC.

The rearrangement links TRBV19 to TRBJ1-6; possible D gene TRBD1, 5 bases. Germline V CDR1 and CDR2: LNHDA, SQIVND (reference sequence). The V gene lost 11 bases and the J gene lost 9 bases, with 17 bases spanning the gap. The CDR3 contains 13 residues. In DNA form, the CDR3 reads TGTGCCTGCGTCGGGGCCGAGGGTTCACCCCTCCACTTT. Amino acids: CACVGAEGSPLHF. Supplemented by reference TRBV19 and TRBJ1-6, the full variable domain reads DGGITQSPKYLFRKEGQNVTLSCEQNLNHDAMYWYRQDPGQGLRLIYYSQIVNDFQKGDIAEGYSVSREKKESFPLTVTSAQKNPTAFYLCACVGAEGSPLHFGNGTRLTVT.

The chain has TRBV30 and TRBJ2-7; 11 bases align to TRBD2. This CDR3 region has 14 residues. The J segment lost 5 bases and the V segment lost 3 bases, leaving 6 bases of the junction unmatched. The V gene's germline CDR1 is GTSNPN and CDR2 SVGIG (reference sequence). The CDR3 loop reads CAWSLLAGEDEQYF. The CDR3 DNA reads TGTGCCTGGAGCCTACTAGCGGGAGAAGACGAGCAGTACTTC.

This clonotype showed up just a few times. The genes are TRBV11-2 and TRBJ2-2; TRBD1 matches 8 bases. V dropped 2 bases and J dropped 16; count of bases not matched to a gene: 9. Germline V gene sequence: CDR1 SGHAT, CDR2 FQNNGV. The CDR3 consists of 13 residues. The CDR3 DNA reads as TGTGCCAGCAGCTTATCCCGACAGGGACAGGCGTTTTTT. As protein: CASSLSRQGQAFF.

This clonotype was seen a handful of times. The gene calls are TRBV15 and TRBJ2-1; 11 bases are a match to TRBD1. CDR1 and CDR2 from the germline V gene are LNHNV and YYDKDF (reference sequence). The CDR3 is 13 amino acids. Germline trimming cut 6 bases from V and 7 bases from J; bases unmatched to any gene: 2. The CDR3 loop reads CATSGQGANEQFF. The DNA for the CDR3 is TGTGCCACCAGTGGACAGGGGGCGAATGAGCAGTTCTTC.

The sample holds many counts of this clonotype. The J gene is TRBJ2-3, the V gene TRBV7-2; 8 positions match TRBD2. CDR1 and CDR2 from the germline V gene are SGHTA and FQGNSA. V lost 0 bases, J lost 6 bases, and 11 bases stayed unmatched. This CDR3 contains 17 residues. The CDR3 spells CASSLALRGGGYDTQYF. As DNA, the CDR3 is TGTGCCAGCAGCTTAGCGCTAAGGGGCGGGGGGTATGATACGCAGTATTTT.

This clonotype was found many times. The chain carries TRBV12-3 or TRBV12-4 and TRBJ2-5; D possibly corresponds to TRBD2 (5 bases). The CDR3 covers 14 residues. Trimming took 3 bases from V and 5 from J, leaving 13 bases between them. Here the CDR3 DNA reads TGTGCCAGCAGTTTTCAAGCGCGGAGGGAGACCCAGTACTTC. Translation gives CASSFQARRETQYF.

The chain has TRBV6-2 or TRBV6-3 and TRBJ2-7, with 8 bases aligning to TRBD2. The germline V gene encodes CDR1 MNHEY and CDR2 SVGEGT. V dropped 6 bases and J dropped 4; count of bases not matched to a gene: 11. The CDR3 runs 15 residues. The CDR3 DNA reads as TGTGCCAGCAGAGCCTTGAGTAGCGGGAAATACGAGCAGTACTTC. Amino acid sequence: CASRALSSGKYEQYF.

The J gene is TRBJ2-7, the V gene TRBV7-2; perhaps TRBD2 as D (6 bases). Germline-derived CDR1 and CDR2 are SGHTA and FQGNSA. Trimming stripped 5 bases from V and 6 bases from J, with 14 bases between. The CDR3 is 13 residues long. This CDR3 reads CASSPLGGREQYF. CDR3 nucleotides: TGTGCCAGCAGCCCTTTGGGGGGACGCGAGCAGTACTTC. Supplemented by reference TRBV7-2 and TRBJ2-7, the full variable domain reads GAGVSQSPSNKVTEKGKDVELRCDPISGHTALYWYRQSLGQGLEFLIYFQGNSAPDKSGLPSDRFSAERTGGSVSTLTIQRTQQEDSAVYLCASSPLGGREQYFGPGTRLTVT.

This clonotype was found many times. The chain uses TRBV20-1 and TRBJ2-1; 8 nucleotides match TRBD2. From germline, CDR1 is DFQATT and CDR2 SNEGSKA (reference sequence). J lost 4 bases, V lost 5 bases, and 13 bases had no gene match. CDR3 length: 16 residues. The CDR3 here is CSAGDMTSVGYNEQFF. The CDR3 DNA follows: TGCAGTGCTGGGGACATGACTAGCGTGGGTTACAATGAGCAGTTCTTC.

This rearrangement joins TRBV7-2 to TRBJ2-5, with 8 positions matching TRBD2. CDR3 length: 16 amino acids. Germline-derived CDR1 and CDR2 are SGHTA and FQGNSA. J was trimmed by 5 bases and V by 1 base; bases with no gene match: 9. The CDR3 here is CASSLGSGEGEETQYF. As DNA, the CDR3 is TGTGCCAGCAGCTTAGGTAGCGGGGAAGGGGAGGAGACCCAGTACTTC.

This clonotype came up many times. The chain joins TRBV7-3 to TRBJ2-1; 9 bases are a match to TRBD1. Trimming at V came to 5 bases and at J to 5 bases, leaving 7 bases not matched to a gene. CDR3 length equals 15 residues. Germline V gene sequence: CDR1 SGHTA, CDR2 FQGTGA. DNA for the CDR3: TGTGCCAGCAGCAAGACAGGGGGGAATAACAATGAGCAGTTCTTC. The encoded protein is CASSKTGGNNNEQFF.

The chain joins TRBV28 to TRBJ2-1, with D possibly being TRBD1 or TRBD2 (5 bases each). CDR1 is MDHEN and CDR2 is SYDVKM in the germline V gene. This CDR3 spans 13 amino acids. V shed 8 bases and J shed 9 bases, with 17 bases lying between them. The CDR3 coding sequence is TGTGCCAGCCGAGGGACGGTGGGGCGTGAGCAGTTCTTC. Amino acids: CASRGTVGREQFF.

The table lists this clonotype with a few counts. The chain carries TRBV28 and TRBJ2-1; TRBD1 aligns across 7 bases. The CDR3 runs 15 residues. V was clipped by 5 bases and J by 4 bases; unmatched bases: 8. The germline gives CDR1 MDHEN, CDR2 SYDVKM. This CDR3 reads CASSTTGQAYNEQFF. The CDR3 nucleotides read TGTGCCAGCAGTACCACCGGACAGGCTTACAATGAGCAGTTCTTC. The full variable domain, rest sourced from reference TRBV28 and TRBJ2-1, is DVKVTQSSRYLVKRTGEKVFLECVQDMDHENMFWYRQDPGLGLRLIYFSYDVKMKEKGDIPEGYSVSREKKERFSLILESASTNQTSMYLCASSTTGQAYNEQFFGPGTRLTVL.

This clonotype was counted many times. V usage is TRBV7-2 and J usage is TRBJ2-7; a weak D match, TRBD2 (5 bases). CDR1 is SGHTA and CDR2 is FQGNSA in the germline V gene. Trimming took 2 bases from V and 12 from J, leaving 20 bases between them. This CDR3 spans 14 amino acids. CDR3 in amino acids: CASSLYLMVEGLYF. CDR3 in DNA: TGTGCCAGCAGCTTATACTTAATGGTTGAGGGCCTGTACTTC. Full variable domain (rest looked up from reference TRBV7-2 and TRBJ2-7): GAGVSQSPSNKVTEKGKDVELRCDPISGHTALYWYRQSLGQGLEFLIYFQGNSAPDKSGLPSDRFSAERTGGSVSTLTIQRTQQEDSAVYLCASSLYLMVEGLYFGPGTRLTVT.

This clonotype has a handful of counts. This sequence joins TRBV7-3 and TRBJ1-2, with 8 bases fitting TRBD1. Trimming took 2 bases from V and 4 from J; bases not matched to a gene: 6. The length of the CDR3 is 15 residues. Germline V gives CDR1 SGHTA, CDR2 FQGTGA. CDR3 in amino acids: CASSLSPGTGYGYTF. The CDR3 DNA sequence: TGTGCCAGCAGCTTATCTCCAGGGACAGGCTATGGCTACACCTTC.

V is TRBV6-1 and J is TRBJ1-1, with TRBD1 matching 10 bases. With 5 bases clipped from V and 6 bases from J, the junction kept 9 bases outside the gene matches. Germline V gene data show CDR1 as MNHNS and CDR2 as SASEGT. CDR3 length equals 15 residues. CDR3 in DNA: TGTGCCAGCAGTCAGATCGGGACAGGGGTCGCTGAAGCTTTCTTT. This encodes CASSQIGTGVAEAFF.

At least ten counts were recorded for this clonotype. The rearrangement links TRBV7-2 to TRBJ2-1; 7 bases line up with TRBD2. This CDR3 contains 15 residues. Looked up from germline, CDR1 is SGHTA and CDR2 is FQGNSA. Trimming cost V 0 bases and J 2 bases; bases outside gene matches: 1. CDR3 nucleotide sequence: TGTGCCAGCAGCTTAGCGGCGGGGGCCTACAATGAGCAGTTCTTC. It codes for CASSLAAGAYNEQFF.

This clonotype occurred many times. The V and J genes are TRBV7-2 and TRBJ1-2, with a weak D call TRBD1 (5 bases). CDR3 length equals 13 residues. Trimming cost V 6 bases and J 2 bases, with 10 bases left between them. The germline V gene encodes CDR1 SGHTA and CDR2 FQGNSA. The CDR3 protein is CASRGSGNYGYTF. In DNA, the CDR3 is TGTGCCAGCAGGGGTTCAGGGAACTATGGCTACACCTTC.

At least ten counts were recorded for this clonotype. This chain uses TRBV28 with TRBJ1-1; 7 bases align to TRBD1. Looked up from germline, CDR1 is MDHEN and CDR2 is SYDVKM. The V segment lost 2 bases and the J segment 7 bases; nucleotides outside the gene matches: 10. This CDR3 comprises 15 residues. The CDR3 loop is CASSLMRGQAGEAFF. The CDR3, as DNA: TGTGCCAGCAGTTTAATGAGGGGGCAAGCAGGTGAAGCTTTCTTT.

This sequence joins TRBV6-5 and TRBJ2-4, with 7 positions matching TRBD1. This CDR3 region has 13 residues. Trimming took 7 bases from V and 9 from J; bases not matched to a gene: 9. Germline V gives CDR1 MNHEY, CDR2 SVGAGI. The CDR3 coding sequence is TGTGCCAGCACCTCCATGGGGGACAGCATTCAGTACTTC. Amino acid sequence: CASTSMGDSIQYF.

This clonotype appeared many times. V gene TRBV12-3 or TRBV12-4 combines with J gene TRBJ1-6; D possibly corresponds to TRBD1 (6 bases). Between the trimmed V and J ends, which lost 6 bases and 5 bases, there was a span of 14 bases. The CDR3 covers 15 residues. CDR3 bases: TGTGCCAGCAGCGACCGGGACAAAAATAATTCACCCCTCCACTTT. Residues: CASSDRDKNNSPLHF.

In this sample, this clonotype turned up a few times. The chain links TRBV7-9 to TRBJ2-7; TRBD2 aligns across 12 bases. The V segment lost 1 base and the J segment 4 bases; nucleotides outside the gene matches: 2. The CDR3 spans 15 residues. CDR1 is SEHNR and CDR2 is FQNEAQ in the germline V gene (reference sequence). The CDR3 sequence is CASSLVGLAGYEQYF. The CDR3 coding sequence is TGTGCCAGCAGCTTAGTTGGACTAGCGGGATACGAGCAGTACTTC.